One and the same sample provided the 3 T cell receptor beta chains below, sequenced in a study of graft-versus-host responses after intestinal transplantation. Their specific antigens are unknown. The protocol was immunoSEQ multiplex PCR, while the TCRdb copy is restricted to in-frame clones and leaves out a portion. The sample records some 86,000 clones, less than 90% being singletons. Sequenced here: unstimulated CD4+ T cells sorted from spleen or lymph node cells, sampled before transplant. Source of these receptors: a human donor who was the organ donor for an intestinal transplant.

The chain carries TRBV6-6 and TRBJ1-2, with TRBD1 as a possible D gene (6 bases). This CDR3 contains 15 residues. Germline V gene sequence: CDR1 MNHNY, CDR2 SVGAGI (reference sequence). Trimming took 6 bases from V and 0 from J, leaving 14 bases between them. This CDR3 is CASRTGLTPNYGYTF. The CDR3 DNA follows: TGTGCCAGCAGGACAGGTTTAACCCCTAACTATGGCTACACCTTC.

The chain carries TRBV11-2 and TRBJ1-4; no firm D call. Germline assignment: CDR1 SGHAT and CDR2 FQNNGV. The CDR3 extends over 16 amino acids. Trimming left V 6 bases short and J 8 bases short, with 22 bases between. CDR3 in amino acids: CASSFYAGSGGEKLFF. For the CDR3, the DNA is TGTGCCAGCAGTTTCTACGCCGGGAGTGGTGGGGAAAAACTGTTTTTT.

A remark on this clone: One end of the junction fails to match germline, which may point to a read error. Other DNA sequences in this sample translate to the same CDR3. The chain combines TRBV18 with TRBJ1-1; D might be TRBD1 (6 bases). CDR1 and CDR2 from the germline V gene are KGHSH and LQKENI. This CDR3 is 15 amino acids long. CDR3 in amino acids: CASSPVGGAYTEAFF. CDR3 bases: TGTGCCAGCTCACCGGTCGGGGGGGCCTACACTGAGGCTTTCTTT.